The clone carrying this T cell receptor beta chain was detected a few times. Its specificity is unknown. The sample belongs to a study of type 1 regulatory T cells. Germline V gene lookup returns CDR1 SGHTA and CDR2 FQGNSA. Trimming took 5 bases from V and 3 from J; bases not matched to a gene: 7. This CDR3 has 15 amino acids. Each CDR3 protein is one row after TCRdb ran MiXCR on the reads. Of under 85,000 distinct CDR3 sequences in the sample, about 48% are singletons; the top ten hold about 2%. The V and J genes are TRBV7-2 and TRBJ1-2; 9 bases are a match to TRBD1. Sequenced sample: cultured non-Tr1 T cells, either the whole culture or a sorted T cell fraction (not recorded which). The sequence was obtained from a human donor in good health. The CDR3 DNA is TGTGCCAGCAGCGGCCCGGGACAGGGTGACTATGGCTACACCTTC. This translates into CASSGPGQGDYGYTF.